This TCR beta chain was identified during a study of blood T cell repertoires in COVID-19 (dated by TCRdb to the early 2020s). Turning to the overall study: Samples from collaborators originated in the United States, Italy and Spain and spanned both the acute and convalescent phases of COVID-19. The prospective study material was composed of cDNA or gDNA derived from T cells, B-cell-depleted T cells, or PBMCs. The dataset comprised deeply sampled blood TCRbeta repertoires from subjects exposed to, actively infected with, or recovered from COVID-19. The repertoires were made available in a free public database intended to serve as a resource for research on the immune response to SARS-CoV-2. Samples came from the ongoing ImmuneRACE study (first 160 participants) plus 1,254 subjects from 6 global collaborators. A de-identified subject ID, COVID-19 status, age in years and sex were almost always included in the sample metadata. Where available, HLA class I and class II types were taken from metadata supplied by the sample provider and were not determined by assay-based typing. Results the study describes overall, beyond this receptor: The quantity of clinical and demographic metadata differed by source and by participant and was supplied without curation.

Collaborating institutions collected whole blood in K2EDTA tubes following their own protocols. For TCRbeta analysis, collaborators shipped samples as frozen whole blood, isolated PBMCs, or DNA extracted from either of those sample types. A note on this clone: It lacks a known antigen. Per-nucleotide qualities are absent, and no much larger clonotype sits a single base away.

TCRbeta CDR3 regions were amplified from genomic DNA using the immunoSEQ Assay, a bias-controlled multiplex PCR. On the authors' methods: The number of nucleated cells in each sample was estimated from the amplification of reference gene primers within the assay. Sequence reads were collapsed and filtered to measure the absolute abundance of every unique TCRbeta CDR3 rearrangement. Productive Simpson clonality was computed per sample as the square root of Simpson's diversity index over productive rearrangements. TCRdb carries this immuneACCESS record with in-frame sequences only. Its versions omit some clonotypes, under half of them owing to an unresolved V gene in the studies checked, with the rest unexplained. That table furnishes V, J and clone size, whereas the DNA furnished D and trimming. This sample lists some 100,000 clones; roughly 88% were detected once. About 6% of the sample comes from the top ten.

As encoded in the germline V gene (reference sequence), CDR1 is LNHDA while CDR2 is SQIVND. V lost 6 bases and J lost 5 bases, and the count of bases not matched to a germline gene is 10. The cysteine opens and the phenylalanine closes a CDR3 of 16 amino acids. Only the CDR3 portion is preserved as DNA: 48 bases, with reading frame beginning at the first base. Sequencing was carried out using peripheral blood. The sequence is built from TRBV19 and TRBJ2-2; TRBD1 fits 9 bases in the junction. The clonotype originates from a woman aged 60-75 years with acute or convalescent COVID-19. The nucleotides read TGTGCCAGTAGACCGGGACAGGGTGGTGGGACCGGGGAGCTGTTTTTT. Protein translation: CASRPGQGGGTGELFF. Joined to the reference TRBV19 and TRBJ2-2 proteins, this CDR3 gives the full variable domain: DGGITQSPKYLFRKEGQNVTLSCEQNLNHDAMYWYRQDPGQGLRLIYYSQIVNDFQKGDIAEGYSVSREKKESFPLTVTSAQKNPTAFYLCASRPGQGGGTGELFFGEGSRLTVL.